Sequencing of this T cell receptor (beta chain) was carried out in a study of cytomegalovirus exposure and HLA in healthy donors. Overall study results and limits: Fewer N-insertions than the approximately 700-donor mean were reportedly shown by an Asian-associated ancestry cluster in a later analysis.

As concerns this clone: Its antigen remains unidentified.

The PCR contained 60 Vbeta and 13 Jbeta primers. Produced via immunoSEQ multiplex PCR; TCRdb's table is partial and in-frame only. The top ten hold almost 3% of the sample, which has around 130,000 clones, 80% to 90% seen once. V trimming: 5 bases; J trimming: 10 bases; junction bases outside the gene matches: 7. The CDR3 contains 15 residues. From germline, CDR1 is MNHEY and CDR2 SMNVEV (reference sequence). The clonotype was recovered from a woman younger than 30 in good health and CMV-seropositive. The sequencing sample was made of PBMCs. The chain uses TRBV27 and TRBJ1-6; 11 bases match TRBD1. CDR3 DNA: TGTGCCAGCAGTAAAACGGACAGGGGGCGATCACCCCTCCACTTT. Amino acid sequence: CASSKTDRGRSPLHF.